A selection of T cell receptor beta chains follows, all from one sample in a study of technical replicates of blood from a handful of donors. Some clones are missing from TCRdb's copy, which holds only in-frame ones; the method was immunoSEQ multiplex PCR. Of some 70,000 clones detected, about 90% appear once; the ten largest clones hold around 0.37%. Sequenced: T cells isolated from PBMCs. The origin of the receptors is a human donor in good health. The CDR3 runs from the conserved cysteine through the conserved F or W. The order of the fields is D gene, J gene, clone size, V gene, CDR3 DNA, CDR3 protein. D genes are given only for firm matches. Clone size is shown for a subset of rows, as once, few, many or a class of expanded clone.

D: TRBD1; J: TRBJ1-1; size: .; V: TRBV28; DNA: TGTGCCAGCAGGACTGGAACAGGGGGTTATATAGTCACTGAAGCTTTCTTT; CDR3: CASRTGTGGYIVTEAFF
D: .; J: TRBJ2-7; size: .; V: TRBV10-1; DNA: TGCGCCAGCAGTCCCTTACTAGACTACGAGCAGTACTTC; CDR3: CASSPLLDYEQYF
D: .; J: TRBJ1-1; size: .; V: TRBV14; DNA: TGTGCCAGCAGCCAGGCAGGGATGAACACTGAAGCTTTCTTT; CDR3: CASSQAGMNTEAFF
D: .; J: TRBJ1-1; size: .; V: TRBV19; DNA: TGTGCCAGTAGTGTGCGGGTAGGCGCTTTCTTT; CDR3: CASSVRVGAFF
D: .; J: TRBJ2-2; size: .; V: TRBV6-4; DNA: TGTGCCAGCAGTGAGACTAGCACCGGGGAGCTGTTTTTT; CDR3: CASSETSTGELFF
D: TRBD1; J: TRBJ1-4; size: .; V: TRBV27; DNA: TGTGCCAGCAGTTTAGTGGACAGGGGAAAACTGTTTTTT; CDR3: CASSLVDRGKLFF
D: .; J: TRBJ1-5; size: .; V: TRBV28; DNA: TGTGCCAGCAGTTCGGACGGACTTAGCAATCAGCCCCAGCATTTT; CDR3: CASSSDGLSNQPQHF
D: .; J: TRBJ2-1; size: .; V: TRBV25-1; DNA: TGTGCCAGCAGTGAGGGGCCTGGCATCCTGGTCAATGAGCAGTTCTTC; CDR3: CASSEGPGILVNEQFF
D: TRBD1; J: TRBJ2-2; size: .; V: TRBV10-2; DNA: TGCGCCAGCACTCGGGACAGGGACGGGGAGCTGTTTTTT; CDR3: CASTRDRDGELFF
D: .; J: TRBJ2-7; size: .; V: TRBV10-3; DNA: TGTGCCATCAGTGAGTTACAGGAGACCTACGAGCAGTACTTC; CDR3: CAISELQETYEQYF
D: .; J: TRBJ2-6; size: .; V: TRBV29-1; DNA: TGCAGCGTTGAAGATAATCAAATCTTCGTTAGTACTGGGGCCAACGTCCTGACTTTC; CDR3: CSVEDNQIFVSTGANVLTF
D: .; J: TRBJ1-5; size: few; V: TRBV7-9; DNA: TGTGCCAGCAGCTTAGGCGGACAGCCCCAGCATTTT; CDR3: CASSLGGQPQHF
D: .; J: TRBJ1-5; size: .; V: TRBV6-5; DNA: TGTGCCAGCAGAACCCTAAAGAGCAATCAGCCCCAGCATTTT; CDR3: CASRTLKSNQPQHF
D: .; J: TRBJ2-5; size: .; V: TRBV11-1; DNA: TGTGCCAGCAGCCTTTATCAAGAGACCCAGTACTTC; CDR3: CASSLYQETQYF
D: TRBD1; J: TRBJ1-2; size: .; V: TRBV28; DNA: TGTGCCAGCAGCCCTACTGGGACAGCTTACTATGGCTACACCTTC; CDR3: CASSPTGTAYYGYTF
D: .; J: TRBJ1-4; size: once; V: TRBV28; DNA: TGTGCCAGCATCTCCGCACTGGGGACAAACGAAAAACTGTTTTTT; CDR3: CASISALGTNEKLFF
D: .; J: TRBJ1-2; size: .; V: TRBV6-5; DNA: TGTGCCAGCAGTTCGACACCTTATGGCTACACCTTC; CDR3: CASSSTPYGYTF
D: .; J: TRBJ1-4; size: .; V: TRBV19; DNA: TGTGCCAGTAGTAGGACAGATAATGAAAAACTGTTTTTT; CDR3: CASSRTDNEKLFF
D: TRBD2; J: TRBJ2-7; size: few; V: TRBV10-1; DNA: TGCGCCAGCAATAAGGCTAGCGGGTCCTACGAGCAGTACTTC; CDR3: CASNKASGSYEQYF
D: TRBD1; J: TRBJ2-7; size: .; V: TRBV7-6; DNA: TGTGCCAGCAGCTTAGGGACAGGACGGGCCAGCGAGCAGTACTTC; CDR3: CASSLGTGRASEQYF
D: .; J: TRBJ2-5; size: .; V: TRBV7-3; DNA: TGTGCCAGCAGCTTTGCCTCCTCTGGCTCGGAGACCCAGTACTTC; CDR3: CASSFASSGSETQYF
D: TRBD1; J: TRBJ2-7; size: .; V: TRBV5-7; DNA: TGTGCCAGCAGCTTTGACAGGGGGCCCTACGAGCAGTACTTC; CDR3: CASSFDRGPYEQYF
D: .; J: TRBJ1-2; size: .; V: TRBV7-2; DNA: TGTGCCAGCAGCTTAGATTTAGGGGCAAGCCATGGCTACACCTTC; CDR3: CASSLDLGASHGYTF
D: .; J: TRBJ1-1; size: .; V: TRBV7-8; DNA: TGTGCCAGCAGGAAGGGGTCTGAAGCTTTCTTT; CDR3: CASRKGSEAFF
D: .; J: TRBJ1-2; size: .; V: TRBV7-9; DNA: TGTGCCAGCAGCTTTAACTCCGCGGGCTACACCTTC; CDR3: CASSFNSAGYTF
D: TRBD2; J: TRBJ2-5; size: .; V: TRBV6-1; DNA: TGTGCCAGCAGTGCGACTAGCGGGCAGGTGGGGACCCAGTACTTC; CDR3: CASSATSGQVGTQYF
D: .; J: TRBJ2-7; size: .; V: TRBV11-2; DNA: TGTGCCAGCAGCTTAGGGGACAACCCTCACGAGCAGTACTTC; CDR3: CASSLGDNPHEQYF
D: .; J: TRBJ1-5; size: .; V: TRBV27; DNA: TGTGCCAGCAGTTTATCCGGCCTCTTAGGGGTAGACCAGCCCCAGCATTTT; CDR3: CASSLSGLLGVDQPQHF
D: TRBD2; J: TRBJ2-5; size: .; V: TRBV7-9; DNA: TGTGCCAGCAGCCCTAGCGGGCTGGGGGAGACCCAGTACTTC; CDR3: CASSPSGLGETQYF
D: .; J: TRBJ2-4; size: .; V: TRBV6-5; DNA: TGTGCCAGCAGTTACTCGACGCGGCTAGCCAAAAACATTCAGTACTTC; CDR3: CASSYSTRLAKNIQYF
D: .; J: TRBJ2-4; size: .; V: TRBV5-6; DNA: TGTGCCAGCAGCGCGGACGGAATATTTAGCGTCAAAAACATTCAGTACTTC; CDR3: CASSADGIFSVKNIQYF
D: .; J: TRBJ2-6; size: .; V: TRBV5-1; DNA: TGCGCCAGCCGAATCGGGACTGGGGCCAACGTCCTGACTTTC; CDR3: CASRIGTGANVLTF
D: .; J: TRBJ1-2; size: .; V: TRBV7-9; DNA: TGTGCCAGCAGCTTAGCGCAAAAACAGGGAAAAGGTGGCTACACCTTC; CDR3: CASSLAQKQGKGGYTF
D: .; J: TRBJ2-7; size: few; V: TRBV9; DNA: TGTGCCAGCAGCGTAGGTGGCAGCTCCTACGAGCAGTACTTC; CDR3: CASSVGGSSYEQYF
D: TRBD1; J: TRBJ2-2; size: .; V: TRBV11-3; DNA: TGTGCCAGCAGGATGGGACAGGGGAACACCGGGGAGCTGTTTTTT; CDR3: CASRMGQGNTGELFF
D: TRBD2; J: TRBJ2-2; size: .; V: TRBV7-9; DNA: TGTGCCAGCAGCTCGTATGGACTAGCTTACACCGGGGAGCTGTTTTTT; CDR3: CASSSYGLAYTGELFF
D: .; J: TRBJ1-4; size: .; V: TRBV30; DNA: TGTGCCTGGAGTGTACGGGGGAATGAAAAACTGTTTTTT; CDR3: CAWSVRGNEKLFF
D: TRBD1; J: TRBJ2-7; size: once; V: TRBV2; DNA: TGTGCCAGCAGTCCCCCCGGGACAGCAACCTACGAGCAGTACTTC; CDR3: CASSPPGTATYEQYF
D: .; J: TRBJ1-4; size: .; V: TRBV7-9; DNA: TGTGCCAGCAGCTTAGATGTGACCCTCGGGGTTAGTGAAAAACTGTTTTTT; CDR3: CASSLDVTLGVSEKLFF
D: TRBD1; J: TRBJ2-5; size: .; V: TRBV29-1; DNA: TGCAGCGTTGCCCGGGACAGGGGCCGGGAGACCCAGTACTTC; CDR3: CSVARDRGRETQYF
D: .; J: TRBJ2-5; size: .; V: TRBV9; DNA: TGTGCCAGCAGCTACAGGTTAGGTGAGACCCAGTACTTC; CDR3: CASSYRLGETQYF
D: TRBD2; J: TRBJ2-3; size: once; V: TRBV7-2; DNA: TGTGCCAGCAGCCCCAACGGGGGAGGGGCAGATACGCAGTATTTT; CDR3: CASSPNGGGADTQYF
D: .; J: TRBJ1-1; size: .; V: TRBV7-9; DNA: TGTGCCAGCAGCACGACAGAGACGAACACTGAAGCTTTCTTT; CDR3: CASSTTETNTEAFF
D: .; J: TRBJ2-1; size: .; V: TRBV19; DNA: TGTGCCAGTAGTAAATACAGTGGTTCCTACAATGAGCAGTTCTTC; CDR3: CASSKYSGSYNEQFF
D: TRBD2; J: TRBJ2-1; size: .; V: TRBV29-1; DNA: TGCAGCGTTGATAGTCGGGGCGGGGGGTTCTTC; CDR3: CSVDSRGGGFF
D: TRBD2; J: TRBJ2-7; size: once; V: TRBV7-2; DNA: TGTGCCAGCAGCTCCGGACTAGCGGGAGTTTACGAGCAGTACTTC; CDR3: CASSSGLAGVYEQYF